This is a list of T cell receptor beta chains from one sample in a study of response to subunit inactivated influenza vaccine. TCRdb used MiXCR to reprocess the RT-PCR reads, holding one entry per CDR3 protein. In the table there are just over 300,000 distinct CDR3 sequences, roughly a fifth of which are singletons. Sequenced here: PBMCs from blood, sampled about 20 months after vaccination. These receptor sequences come from a man in his fifties or sixties who received an inactivated influenza vaccine. Both conserved end residues are trimmed from each CDR3. Each record gives: CDR3 protein, J gene, V gene.

CDR3aa: SVEKGGGEQF
j_gene: TRBJ2-1
v_gene: TRBV29-1

CDR3aa: ASSPGLPNPYEQY
j_gene: TRBJ2-7
v_gene: TRBV16

CDR3aa: AWSVGEWDLC
j_gene: TRBJ2-7
v_gene: TRBV30

CDR3aa: SPDSGLAYGYT
j_gene: TRBJ1-2
v_gene: TRBV20-1

CDR3aa: ASREGQPYNEQF
j_gene: TRBJ2-1
v_gene: TRBV28

CDR3aa: ASSQERGYEQY
j_gene: TRBJ2-7
v_gene: TRBV4-2

CDR3aa: ASSPLGGYEQY
j_gene: TRBJ2-7
v_gene: TRBV5-1

CDR3aa: ASTISDRLNTEAF
j_gene: TRBJ1-1
v_gene: TRBV12-3/TRBV12-4

CDR3aa: ASSFRARKNEQF
j_gene: TRBJ2-1
v_gene: TRBV28

CDR3aa: ASRRDPSTDTQY
j_gene: TRBJ2-3
v_gene: TRBV12-3/TRBV12-4

CDR3aa: ASRGGRETQY
j_gene: TRBJ2-5
v_gene: TRBV7-6

CDR3aa: ASSQSKDRVNGEQY
j_gene: TRBJ2-7
v_gene: TRBV23-1

CDR3aa: AWRKWTGDSNQPQH
j_gene: TRBJ1-5
v_gene: TRBV30

CDR3aa: ASTTQAGTSYEQY
j_gene: TRBJ2-7
v_gene: TRBV12-3/TRBV12-4

CDR3aa: ASSYWRRRADMNTEAF
j_gene: TRBJ1-1
v_gene: TRBV6-2/TRBV6-3

CDR3aa: ASSPPGLAGDNEQF
j_gene: TRBJ2-1
v_gene: TRBV12-3/TRBV12-4

CDR3aa: AWSWTNTEAF
j_gene: TRBJ1-1
v_gene: TRBV30

CDR3aa: ASSPPPGLAGGLTDTQY
j_gene: TRBJ2-3
v_gene: TRBV11-2

CDR3aa: ASSPGDDYGYT
j_gene: TRBJ1-2
v_gene: TRBV18

CDR3aa: ASSFSKAGSGYGYT
j_gene: TRBJ1-2
v_gene: TRBV7-2

CDR3aa: ASSRDVRETQY
j_gene: TRBJ2-5
v_gene: TRBV5-1

CDR3aa: ASSVEGTVSEKLF
j_gene: TRBJ1-4
v_gene: TRBV9

CDR3aa: ASSYRGGRDQPQH
j_gene: TRBJ1-5
v_gene: TRBV11-2

CDR3aa: ASSRGGQRGTEAF
j_gene: TRBJ1-1
v_gene: TRBV4-1

CDR3aa: ASSFGQATEAF
j_gene: TRBJ1-1
v_gene: TRBV7-2